These 3 T cell receptor beta chains share one sample of origin, sequenced in a study of T-cell memory formation after mild COVID-19. Via MiXCR, TCRdb re-called the 5' RACE reads, giving one row per CDR3 protein. The data contain 65,000 to 95,000 distinct CDR3 sequences, about 13% of them singletons. The sample consisted of PBMCs or a T cell subset sorted from them (not recorded which). The source is a man between 18 and 35 years old who had mild COVID-19 (a few samples of this study predate the infection). Cell type and time point are not known.

The J gene is TRBJ2-3, the V gene TRBV18; D uncertain. The germline V gene has CDR1 KGHSH and CDR2 LQKENI. This CDR3 is 13 amino acids long. The V end was cut by 3 bases, the J end by 4 bases, with 8 bases between. CDR3 DNA: TGTGCCAGCTCACCGACTTGGCCAGATACGCAGTATTTT. Its translation: CASSPTWPDTQYF.

This clonotype turned up a few times. The rearrangement links TRBV7-2 to TRBJ1-2; D is uncertain. Trimming took off 6 bases at V and 3 bases at J, with 11 bases between the two ends. The CDR3 length is 13 residues. Germline loops: CDR1 SGHTA, CDR2 FQGNSA. CDR3 residues: CASSWVGDYGYTF. CDR3 nucleotides: TGTGCCAGCAGTTGGGTTGGGGACTATGGCTACACCTTC.

The J gene is TRBJ1-5, the V gene TRBV7-9, with D unclear. V was cut by 3 bases and J by 7 bases, with 7 bases left in between. This CDR3 contains 12 residues. CDR1 and CDR2 from the germline V gene are SEHNR and FQNEAQ (reference sequence). The CDR3 coding sequence is TGTGCCAGCAGCTTCGGGTCGCAGCCCCAGCATTTT. Translating gives CASSFGSQPQHF.